These 3 T cell receptor beta chains came from one sample sequenced in a study of regulatory T cells in long-lasting Graves disease (dated by TCRdb to the early 2020s). Libraries came from multiplex PCR. Data came from an Illumina HiSeq 4000. iRepertoire HTBI primers and Arm-PCR amplification of CDR3 regions were used to construct TCR beta libraries. TCRdb cleaned the public reads at Q25 with fastp, built clones with MiXCR and kept in-frame beta chains. All rows with the same CDR3 protein become a single entry with the most common DNA and genes. A total of roughly 450,000 distinct CDR3 sequences appear in this sample, around 22% of them only once. The ten largest clonotypes hold around 26% of the sample. The label giving this sample's time point can be read as: persistent/refractory GD, antithyroid drugs over 5 years with positive TRAb. RNA was extracted from PBMCs in TRIzol for both TCR sequencing and RNA sequencing.

This material consisted of peripheral blood mononuclear cells (PBMCs), taken when the disease was refractory, from a patient treated with antithyroid drugs. The receptors derive from a female donor with Graves disease.

This clonotype was counted ten times or more. The genes are TRBV28 and TRBJ2-7; D possibly uses TRBD1 or TRBD2 (6 bases each). Germline V gene lookup returns CDR1 MDHEN and CDR2 SYDVKM. CDR3 size: 12 residues. Trimming cost V 5 bases and J 9 bases, with 14 bases left between them. In DNA form, the CDR3 reads TGTGCCAGCAGTATGTTACAGGGAGGGCAGTACTTC. Its translation: CASSMLQGGQYF. The variable domain in full, with the rest retrieved from reference TRBV28 and TRBJ2-7, is DVKVTQSSRYLVKRTGEKVFLECVQDMDHENMFWYRQDPGLGLRLIYFSYDVKMKEKGDIPEGYSVSREKKERFSLILESASTNQTSMYLCASSMLQGGQYFGPGTRLTVT.

This clonotype has ten or more counts. The gene calls are TRBV2 and TRBJ1-1; TRBD1 matches at 10 bases. The CDR3 is made up of 17 amino acids. V dropped 6 bases and J dropped 0; count of bases not matched to a gene: 10. Looked up from germline, CDR1 is SNHLY and CDR2 is FYNNEI. CDR3 nucleotides: TGTGCCAGCAGAGACGGGACAGGGGAATTAATGAACACTGAAGCTTTCTTT. Translation: CASRDGTGELMNTEAFF.

The chain recombines TRBV18 with TRBJ1-1, with D perhaps TRBD1 (6 bases). Germline CDR1 and CDR2: KGHSH and LQKENI. This CDR3 spans 13 amino acids. With 1 base removed from V and 3 bases from J, the gap between germline ends came to 6 bases. The chain's CDR3 is CASSPHRDTEAFF. The CDR3 DNA reads TGTGCCAGCTCACCACACAGGGACACTGAAGCTTTCTTT.